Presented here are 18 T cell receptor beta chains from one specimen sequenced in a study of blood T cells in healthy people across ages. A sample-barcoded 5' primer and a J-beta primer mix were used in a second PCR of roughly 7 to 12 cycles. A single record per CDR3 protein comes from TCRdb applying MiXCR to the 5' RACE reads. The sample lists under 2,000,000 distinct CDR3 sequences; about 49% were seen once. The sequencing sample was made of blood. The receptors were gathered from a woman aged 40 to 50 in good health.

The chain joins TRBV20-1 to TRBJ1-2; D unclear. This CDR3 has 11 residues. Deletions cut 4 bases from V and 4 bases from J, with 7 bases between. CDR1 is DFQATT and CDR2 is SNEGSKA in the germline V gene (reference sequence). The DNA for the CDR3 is TGCAGTGCTATCCCCCCCTATGGCTACACCTTC. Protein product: CSAIPPYGYTF.

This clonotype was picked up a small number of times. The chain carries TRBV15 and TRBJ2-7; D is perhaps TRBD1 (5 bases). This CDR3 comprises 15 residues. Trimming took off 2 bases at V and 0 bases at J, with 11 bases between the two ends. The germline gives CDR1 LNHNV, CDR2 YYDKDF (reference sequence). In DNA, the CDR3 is TGTGCCACCAGCAGAAATCCGACAGTCTCCTACGAGCAGTACTTC. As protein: CATSRNPTVSYEQYF.

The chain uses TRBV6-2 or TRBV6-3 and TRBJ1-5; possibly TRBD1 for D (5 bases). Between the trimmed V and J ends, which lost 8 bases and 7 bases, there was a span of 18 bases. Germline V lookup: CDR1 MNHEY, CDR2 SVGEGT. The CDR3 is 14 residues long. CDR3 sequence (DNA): TGTGCCAGCCAGTTCAGGGAGGTGGAGCAGCCCCAGCATTTT. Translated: CASQFREVEQPQHF.

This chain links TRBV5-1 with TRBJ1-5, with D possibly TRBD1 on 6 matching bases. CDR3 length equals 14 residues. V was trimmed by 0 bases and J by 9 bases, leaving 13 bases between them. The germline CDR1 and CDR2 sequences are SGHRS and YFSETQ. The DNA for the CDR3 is TGCGCCAGCAGCTTGGACGGGGGCAAAGGGCCCCAGCATTTT. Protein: CASSLDGGKGPQHF. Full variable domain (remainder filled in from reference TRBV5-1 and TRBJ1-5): KAGVTQTPRYLIKTRGQQVTLSCSPISGHRSVSWYQQTPGQGLQFLFEYFSETQRNKGNFPGRFSGRQFSNSRSEMNVSTLELGDSALYLCASSLDGGKGPQHFGDGTRLSIL.

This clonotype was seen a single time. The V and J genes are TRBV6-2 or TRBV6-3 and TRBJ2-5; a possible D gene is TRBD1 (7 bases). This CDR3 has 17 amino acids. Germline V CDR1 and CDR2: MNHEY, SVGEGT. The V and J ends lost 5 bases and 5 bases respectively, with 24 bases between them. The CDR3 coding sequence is TGTGCCAGCAGTATTCTGAGGAGGGGGCGACTATTGGAGACCCAGTACTTC. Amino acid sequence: CASSILRRGRLLETQYF.

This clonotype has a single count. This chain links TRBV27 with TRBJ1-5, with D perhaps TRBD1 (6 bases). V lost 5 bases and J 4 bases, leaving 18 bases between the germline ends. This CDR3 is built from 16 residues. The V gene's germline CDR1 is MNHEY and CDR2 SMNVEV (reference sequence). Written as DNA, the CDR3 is TGTGCCAGCAGTCCCCGTGACAGGCAATTTAATCAGCCCCAGCATTTT. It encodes CASSPRDRQFNQPQHF.

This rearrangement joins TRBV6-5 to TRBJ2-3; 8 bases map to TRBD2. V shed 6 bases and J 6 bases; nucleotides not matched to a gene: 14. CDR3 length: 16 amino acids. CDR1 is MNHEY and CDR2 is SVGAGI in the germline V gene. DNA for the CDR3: TGTGCCAGCAGACCCGAGGTCGGGGGGGCATCCGATACGCAGTATTTT. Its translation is CASRPEVGGASDTQYF.

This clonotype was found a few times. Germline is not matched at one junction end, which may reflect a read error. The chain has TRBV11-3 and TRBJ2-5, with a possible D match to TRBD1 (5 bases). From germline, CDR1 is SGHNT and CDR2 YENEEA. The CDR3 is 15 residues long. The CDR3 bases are TGTGCCAGCAGCCTAGACGGACAAAGACAAGAGACCCAGTACTTC. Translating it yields CASSLDGQRQETQYF.

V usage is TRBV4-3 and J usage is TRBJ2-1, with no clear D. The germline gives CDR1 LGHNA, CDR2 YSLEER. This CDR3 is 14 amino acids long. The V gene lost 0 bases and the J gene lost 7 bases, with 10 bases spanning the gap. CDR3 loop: CASSQDLDKNEQFF. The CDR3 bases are TGCGCCAGCAGCCAAGATCTGGATAAAAATGAGCAGTTCTTC.

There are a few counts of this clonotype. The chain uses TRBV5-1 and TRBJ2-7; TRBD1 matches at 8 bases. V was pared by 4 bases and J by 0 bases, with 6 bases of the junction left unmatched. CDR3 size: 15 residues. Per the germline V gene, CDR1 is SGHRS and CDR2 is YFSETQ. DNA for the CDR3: TGCGCCAGCAGCCTGGGACAGGTCGGCTCCTACGAGCAGTACTTC. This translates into CASSLGQVGSYEQYF.

CDR3 sequence (DNA): TGTGCCAGCAGTTACTTCGGAGGACAGGGGAGCACCTACGAGCAGTACTTC. It translates to CASSYFGGQGSTYEQYF. The chain couples TRBV6-2 or TRBV6-3 to TRBJ2-7, with 9 bases that match TRBD1. CDR3 size: 17 residues. Unmatched junction bases numbered 9, after V lost 1 base and J lost 2 bases. Germline-derived CDR1 and CDR2 are MNHEY and SVGEGT.

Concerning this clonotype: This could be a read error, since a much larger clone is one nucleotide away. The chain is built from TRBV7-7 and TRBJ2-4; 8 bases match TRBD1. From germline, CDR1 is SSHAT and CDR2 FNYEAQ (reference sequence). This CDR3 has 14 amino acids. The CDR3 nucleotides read TGTGCTAGCAGCGCCGGACAGGGCTCTGGGGAGCAGTACTTC. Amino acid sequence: CASSAGQGSGEQYF.

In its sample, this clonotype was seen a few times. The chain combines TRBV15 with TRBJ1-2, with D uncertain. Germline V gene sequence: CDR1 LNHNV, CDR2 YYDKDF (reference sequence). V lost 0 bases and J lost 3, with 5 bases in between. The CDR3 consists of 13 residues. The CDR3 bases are TGTGCCACCAGCAGAGAGGGTGACTATGGCTACACCTTC. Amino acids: CATSREGDYGYTF.

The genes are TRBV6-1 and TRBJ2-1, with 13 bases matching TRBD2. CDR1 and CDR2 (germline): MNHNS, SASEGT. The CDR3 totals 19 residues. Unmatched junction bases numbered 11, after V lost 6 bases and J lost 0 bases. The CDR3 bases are TGTGCCAGCAGCCCAGGACTAGCGGGGGATACCCTCTCCTACAATGAGCAGTTCTTC. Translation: CASSPGLAGDTLSYNEQFF.

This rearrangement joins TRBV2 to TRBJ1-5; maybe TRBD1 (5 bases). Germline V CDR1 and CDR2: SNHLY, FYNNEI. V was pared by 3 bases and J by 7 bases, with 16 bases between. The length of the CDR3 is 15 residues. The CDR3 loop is CASSERRQGGQPQHF. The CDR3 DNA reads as TGTGCCAGCAGTGAGAGGAGGCAGGGCGGGCAGCCCCAGCATTTT.

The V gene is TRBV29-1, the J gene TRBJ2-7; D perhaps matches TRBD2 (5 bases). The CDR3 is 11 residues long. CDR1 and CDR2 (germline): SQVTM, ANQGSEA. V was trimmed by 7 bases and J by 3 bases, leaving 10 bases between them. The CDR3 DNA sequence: TGCAGCGCCTTCACTAGCTACGAGCAGTACTTC. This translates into CSAFTSYEQYF.

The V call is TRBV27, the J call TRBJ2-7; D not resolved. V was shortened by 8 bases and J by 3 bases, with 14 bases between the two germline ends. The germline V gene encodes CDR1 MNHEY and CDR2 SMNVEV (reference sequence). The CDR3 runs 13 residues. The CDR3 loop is CASSFGELYEQYF. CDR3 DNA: TGTGCCAGCTCTTTTGGAGAGCTCTACGAGCAGTACTTC.

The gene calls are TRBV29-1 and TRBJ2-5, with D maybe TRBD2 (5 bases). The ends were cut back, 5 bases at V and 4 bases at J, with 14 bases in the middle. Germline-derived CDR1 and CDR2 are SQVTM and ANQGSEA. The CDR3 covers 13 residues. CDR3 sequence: CSVQGLFIETQYF. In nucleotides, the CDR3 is TGCAGCGTTCAAGGACTGTTTATAGAGACCCAGTACTTC.